These T cell receptor beta chains were read from a single sample in a study of T cells in Graves' hyperthyroidism and ophthalmopathy. TCRdb processed the multiplex PCR reads anew with MiXCR; each CDR3 protein has one entry. The top ten hold roughly 8% of the sample, which has over 650,000 distinct CDR3 sequences, 16% seen once. Sample: blood. Source of these receptors: a man younger than 35 with Graves' hyperthyroidism. Both conserved end residues are trimmed from each CDR3. Fields, in order: CDR3 protein, J gene, V gene.

CDR3 protein: AWSVKGSAKIYYNSPLH; J gene: TRBJ1-6; V gene: TRBV30
CDR3 protein: ATSRDSYVSGGYT; J gene: TRBJ1-2; V gene: TRBV15
CDR3 protein: ASTRGGGGRARDTQY; J gene: TRBJ2-3; V gene: TRBV12-3/TRBV12-4
CDR3 protein: ASSEWGGVNEQF; J gene: TRBJ2-1; V gene: TRBV6-1
CDR3 protein: ASSYRFGRDYEQY; J gene: TRBJ2-7; V gene: TRBV6-5
CDR3 protein: ASSPRDRGSQETQY; J gene: TRBJ2-5; V gene: TRBV6-1
CDR3 protein: ASSVSSGTGNTIY; J gene: TRBJ1-3; V gene: TRBV28
CDR3 protein: ASSLNSFSSYNEQF; J gene: TRBJ2-1; V gene: TRBV7-3
CDR3 protein: ASRKQTGTPLH; J gene: TRBJ1-6; V gene: TRBV11-1
CDR3 protein: ATSRVAGDEQY; J gene: TRBJ2-7; V gene: TRBV15
CDR3 protein: ASSFRAGGINEQF; J gene: TRBJ2-1; V gene: TRBV7-3
CDR3 protein: ASSLAASGRTYNEQF; J gene: TRBJ2-1; V gene: TRBV6-1
CDR3 protein: ASSASGRVHEQF; J gene: TRBJ2-1; V gene: TRBV9
CDR3 protein: ASRAGTGGNYGYT; J gene: TRBJ1-2; V gene: TRBV2
CDR3 protein: ASSLGRRDTQY; J gene: TRBJ2-3; V gene: TRBV7-2
CDR3 protein: ASSLSVNQETQY; J gene: TRBJ2-5; V gene: TRBV7-2
CDR3 protein: ASSSPPGTSGSTGELF; J gene: TRBJ2-2; V gene: TRBV7-9
CDR3 protein: ASRHATSGPGELF; J gene: TRBJ2-2; V gene: TRBV14
CDR3 protein: ASSSDRGDSGELF; J gene: TRBJ2-2; V gene: TRBV12-3/TRBV12-4
CDR3 protein: ASSVGGRAGGEQY; J gene: TRBJ2-7; V gene: TRBV9
CDR3 protein: ASTYSGGLGDEQY; J gene: TRBJ2-7; V gene: TRBV6-1
CDR3 protein: AISVGQDNSPLH; J gene: TRBJ1-6; V gene: TRBV10-3
CDR3 protein: ASSLAQNYEQY; J gene: TRBJ2-7; V gene: TRBV2
CDR3 protein: ASSPPGAGANVLT; J gene: TRBJ2-6; V gene: TRBV28
CDR3 protein: ASSQMATGSRGYT; J gene: TRBJ1-2; V gene: TRBV3-1
CDR3 protein: ASSLGRGLANTIY; J gene: TRBJ1-3; V gene: TRBV12-3/TRBV12-4
CDR3 protein: ASSPDQGRGEQY; J gene: TRBJ2-7; V gene: TRBV18
CDR3 protein: ASSPRGIDQY; J gene: TRBJ2-7; V gene: TRBV18
CDR3 protein: ASSRDLSSTDTQY; J gene: TRBJ2-3; V gene: TRBV7-3
CDR3 protein: ASSLVGLPSYNEQF; J gene: TRBJ2-1; V gene: TRBV7-2
CDR3 protein: AWSPGGRHQPQH; J gene: TRBJ1-5; V gene: TRBV30
CDR3 protein: ASSEPRTGDTGELF; J gene: TRBJ2-2; V gene: TRBV25-1
CDR3 protein: ASSPPGAQETQY; J gene: TRBJ2-5; V gene: TRBV5-5
CDR3 protein: ASSGTGGYGELF; J gene: TRBJ2-2; V gene: TRBV27
CDR3 protein: ASSPQGTTINSPLH; J gene: TRBJ1-6; V gene: TRBV18
CDR3 protein: ASSPRDYSDTQY; J gene: TRBJ2-3; V gene: TRBV9
CDR3 protein: ASSQDRDRTYNEQF; J gene: TRBJ2-1; V gene: TRBV4-1
CDR3 protein: ASSGGVYGTGNTIY; J gene: TRBJ1-3; V gene: TRBV5-1
CDR3 protein: ASSVDSPGGTQY; J gene: TRBJ2-5; V gene: TRBV9
CDR3 protein: ASSYSKGAGANVLT; J gene: TRBJ2-6; V gene: TRBV6-5